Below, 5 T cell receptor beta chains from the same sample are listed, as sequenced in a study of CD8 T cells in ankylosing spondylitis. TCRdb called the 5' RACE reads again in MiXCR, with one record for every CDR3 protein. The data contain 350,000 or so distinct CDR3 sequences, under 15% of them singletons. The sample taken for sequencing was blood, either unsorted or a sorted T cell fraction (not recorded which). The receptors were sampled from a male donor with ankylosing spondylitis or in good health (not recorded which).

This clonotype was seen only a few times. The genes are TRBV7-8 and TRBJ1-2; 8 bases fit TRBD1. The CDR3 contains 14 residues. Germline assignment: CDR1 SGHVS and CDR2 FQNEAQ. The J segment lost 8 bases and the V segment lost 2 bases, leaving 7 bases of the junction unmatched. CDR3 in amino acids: CASSLLGQGTGYTF. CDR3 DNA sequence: TGTGCCAGCAGCTTACTCGGACAGGGCACCGGCTACACCTTC.

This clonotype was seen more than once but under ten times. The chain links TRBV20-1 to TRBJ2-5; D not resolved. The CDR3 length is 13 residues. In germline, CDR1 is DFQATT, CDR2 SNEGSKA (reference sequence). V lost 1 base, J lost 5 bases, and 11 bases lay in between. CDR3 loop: CSARVILGETQYF. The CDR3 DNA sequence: TGCAGTGCTAGAGTTATCCTAGGGGAGACCCAGTACTTC.

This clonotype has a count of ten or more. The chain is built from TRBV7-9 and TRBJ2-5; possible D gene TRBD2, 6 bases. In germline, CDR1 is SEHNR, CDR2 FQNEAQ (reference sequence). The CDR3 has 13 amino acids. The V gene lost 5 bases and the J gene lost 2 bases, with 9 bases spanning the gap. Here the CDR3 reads CASSLGLQETQYF. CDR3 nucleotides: TGTGCCAGCAGCCTGGGACTTCAAGAGACCCAGTACTTC.

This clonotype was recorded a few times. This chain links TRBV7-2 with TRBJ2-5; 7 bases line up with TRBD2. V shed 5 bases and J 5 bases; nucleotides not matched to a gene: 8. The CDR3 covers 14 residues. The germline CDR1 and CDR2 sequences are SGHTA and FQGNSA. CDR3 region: CASSPGLGGETQYF. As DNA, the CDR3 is TGTGCCAGCAGCCCTGGACTAGGAGGGGAGACCCAGTACTTC.

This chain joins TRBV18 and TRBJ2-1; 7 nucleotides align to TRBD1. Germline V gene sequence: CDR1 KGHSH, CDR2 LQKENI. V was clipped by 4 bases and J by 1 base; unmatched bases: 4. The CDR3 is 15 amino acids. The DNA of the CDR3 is TGTGCCAGCTCACTTACAGGGGTATCCTACAATGAGCAGTTCTTC. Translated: CASSLTGVSYNEQFF.